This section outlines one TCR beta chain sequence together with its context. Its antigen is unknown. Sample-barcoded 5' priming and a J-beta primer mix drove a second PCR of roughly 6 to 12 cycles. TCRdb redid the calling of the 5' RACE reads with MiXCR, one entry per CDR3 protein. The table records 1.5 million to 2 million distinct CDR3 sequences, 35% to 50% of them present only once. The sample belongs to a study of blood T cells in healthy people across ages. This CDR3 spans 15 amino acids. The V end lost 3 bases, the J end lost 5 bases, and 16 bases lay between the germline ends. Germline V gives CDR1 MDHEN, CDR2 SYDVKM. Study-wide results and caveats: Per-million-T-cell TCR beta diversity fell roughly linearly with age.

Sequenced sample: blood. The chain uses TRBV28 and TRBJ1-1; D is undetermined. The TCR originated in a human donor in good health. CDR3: CASSLQTIGSTEAFF. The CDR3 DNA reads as TGTGCCAGCAGTTTGCAGACGATAGGGTCGACTGAAGCTTTCTTT.